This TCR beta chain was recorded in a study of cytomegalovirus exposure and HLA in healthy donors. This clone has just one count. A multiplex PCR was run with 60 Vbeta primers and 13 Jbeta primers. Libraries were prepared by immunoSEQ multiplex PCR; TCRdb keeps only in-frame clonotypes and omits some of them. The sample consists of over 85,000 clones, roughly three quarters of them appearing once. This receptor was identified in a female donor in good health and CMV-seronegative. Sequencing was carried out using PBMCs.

CDR3 nucleotides: TGTGCCATAAAGGACACCACAGATACGCAGTATTTT. This sequence encodes CAIKDTTDTQYF. The chain links TRBV6-5 to TRBJ2-3; D is possibly TRBD1 (5 bases). Looked up from germline, CDR1 is MNHEY and CDR2 is SVGAGI. The CDR3 is made up of 12 amino acids. V gave up 10 bases and J gave up 2 bases, with 10 bases separating them.